This TCR beta chain was sequenced during a study of blood T cell repertoires in COVID-19. As for the study in general: The cDNA or gDNA used as material had been derived from T cells, B-cell-depleted T cells, or PBMCs.

Profiling relied on immunoSEQ multiplex PCR, and the TCRdb table lists in-frame clones only, not all of them. The repertoire includes tens of thousands of clones, 70% to 90% of them detected once, and about 15% sits in the top ten. V lost 4 bases and J 7 bases, leaving 8 bases between the germline ends. CDR3 length: 12 amino acids. Per germline, CDR1 SEHNR and CDR2 FQNEAQ (reference sequence). The clonotype originates from a human donor in a cohort sampled during active COVID-19. The chain links TRBV7-9 to TRBJ2-1; D might be TRBD1 (6 bases). The material sequenced was peripheral blood. CDR3 loop: CASSYRENEQFF. For the CDR3, the DNA is TGTGCCAGCAGCTACAGGGAAAATGAGCAGTTCTTC.